The clone carrying this TCR beta chain was recorded once. Its target is unknown. Other DNA sequences in this specimen translate into the identical CDR3. This specimen belongs to a study of cytomegalovirus exposure and HLA in healthy donors. Study-wide context: A subsequent analysis stated that the 120 validation repertoires were run on the same platform as the approximately 700 first-cohort repertoires.

Study-wide points: The study labeled more than 150 TCR beta chains cytomegalovirus-associated.

V was shortened by 0 bases and J by 3 bases, with 8 bases between the two germline ends. Germline CDR1 GTSNPN, CDR2 SVGIG (reference sequence). The length of the CDR3 is 13 residues. Assay used: immunoSEQ multiplex PCR; TCRdb lists only in-frame clones, some missing. The sample consists of 200,000 to 250,000 clones, over 80% of them appearing once. The source is a woman aged 18-29 years in good health and CMV-seronegative. The chain employs TRBV30 and TRBJ1-1; a possible D gene is TRBD1 (6 bases). Material for sequencing was PBMCs. The chain's CDR3 is CAWSVGAHTEAFF. CDR3 nucleotide sequence: TGTGCCTGGAGTGTGGGGGCACACACTGAAGCTTTCTTT.